The 10 T cell receptor beta chains reported below all come from one sample, sequenced in a study of shared clonotypes between healthy human individuals. Sequencing was performed with immunoSEQ multiplex PCR; in TCRdb, only in-frame clones are kept and a portion is missing. The profile shows about 2,100,000 clones, 90% to 95% of them singletons. Naive CD8 isolation took CD45RO-negative cells positively selected for CCR7 and excluded terminally differentiated effector memory CD45RA+ cells. Sequenced: naive CD8+ T cells from PBMCs. Receptors originate from a man between 18 and 35 years old in good health. Some clones in this sample may be carry-over from other donors' samples.

The J gene is TRBJ2-7, the V gene TRBV4-1; either TRBD1 or TRBD2 may supply D (6 bases each). Per the germline V gene, CDR1 is MGHRA and CDR2 is YSYEKL. This CDR3 has 14 amino acids. The germline V and J ends were trimmed by 4 bases and 5 bases, with 15 bases remaining between them. For the CDR3, the DNA is TGCGCCAGCAGCCTGCGAGGGGGGCTCAACGAGCAGTACTTC. Translated, it gives CASSLRGGLNEQYF.

Remarks on this clone: Other DNA sequences within the sample encode an identical CDR3. The gene calls are TRBV28 and TRBJ2-7; D not certain. CDR1 and CDR2 from the germline V gene are MDHEN and SYDVKM. CDR3 length: 12 residues. The V and J ends lost 3 bases and 3 bases respectively, with 6 bases between them. The CDR3 sequence is CASSLAGYEQYF. CDR3 nucleotide sequence: TGTGCCAGCAGTTTGGCAGGCTACGAGCAGTACTTC.

The J gene is TRBJ2-7, the V gene TRBV2, with a tentative D call TRBD1 (5 bases). Trimming left V 7 bases short and J 2 bases short, with 12 bases between. CDR3 length: 13 amino acids. CDR1 and CDR2 from the germline V gene are SNHLY and FYNNEI. CDR3 DNA: TGTGCCAGCATCCCCGACAGCCCCTACGAGCAGTACTTC. Translated, it gives CASIPDSPYEQYF. The entire variable domain, with the rest obtained from reference TRBV2 and TRBJ2-7, is as follows: EPEVTQTPSHQVTQMGQEVILRCVPISNHLYFYWYRQILGQKVEFLVSFYNNEISEKSEIFDDQFSVERPDGSNFTLKIRSTKLEDSAMYFCASIPDSPYEQYFGPGTRLTVT.

The V call is TRBV6-5, the J call TRBJ1-6; no clear D. The CDR3 runs to 16 residues. CDR1 and CDR2 (germline): MNHEY, SVGAGI. The V and J ends lost 2 bases and 6 bases respectively, with 14 bases between them. CDR3 DNA: TGTGCCAGCAGTTACCAGGCACCCCGGTCTAATTCACCCCTCCACTTT. Translation: CASSYQAPRSNSPLHF.

This chain links TRBV4-2 with TRBJ2-3, with a tentative D call TRBD2 (5 bases). V lost 1 base to trimming and J lost 6 bases, with 14 bases between them. This CDR3 contains 15 residues. CDR1 is LGHNA, CDR2 YNFKEQ, per germline. The CDR3 is CASSQVDRGPDTQYF. The DNA for the CDR3 is TGTGCCAGCAGCCAAGTCGACCGGGGTCCCGATACGCAGTATTTT.

This chain connects TRBV15 to TRBJ1-2; D may be TRBD1 (5 bases). V lost 0 bases and J 6 bases, leaving 23 bases between the germline ends. Germline CDR1 reads LNHNV; CDR2 reads YYDKDF (reference sequence). The CDR3 spans 18 residues. The CDR3 nucleotides read TGTGCCACCAGCAGAGATGACTACATCCCAGGGAGTGTGGATGGCTACACCTTC. Its translation: CATSRDDYIPGSVDGYTF. The whole variable domain, remainder taken from reference TRBV15 and TRBJ1-2, is DAMVIQNPRYQVTQFGKPVTLSCSQTLNHNVMYWYQQKSSQAPKLLFHYYDKDFNNEADTPDNFQSRRPNTSFCFLDIRSPGLGDTAMYLCATSRDDYIPGSVDGYTFGSGTRLTVV.

The V gene is TRBV12-5, the J gene TRBJ2-3, with 12 bases aligning to TRBD2. This CDR3 spans 17 amino acids. The V gene's germline CDR1 is LGHNT and CDR2 FRNRAP. V was clipped by 1 base and J by 3 bases; unmatched bases: 5. CDR3 loop: CASGLARLAGETDTQYF. CDR3 DNA sequence: TGTGCTAGTGGTTTGGCCCGACTAGCGGGAGAAACAGATACGCAGTATTTT.

This sequence joins TRBV21-1 and TRBJ2-1; TRBD1 is the table's D call, not checked against the DNA. TRBV21-1 is a listed pseudogene. This CDR3 comprises 18 residues. The CDR3 DNA follows: TGTGCCAGCAGCAAAGGCCGACAGGGGCCAACCTGGGGCAATGAGCAGTTCTTC. Its protein product is CASSKGRQGPTWGNEQFF.

The V and J genes are TRBV27 and TRBJ1-4, with a weak D call TRBD1 (5 bases). V lost 6 bases and J lost 5, with 16 bases in between. The germline V gene encodes CDR1 MNHEY and CDR2 SMNVEV (reference sequence). This CDR3 comprises 15 residues. Here the CDR3 reads CASSFGGGWNEKLFF. The CDR3 region has the DNA TGTGCCAGCAGCTTTGGGGGGGGGTGGAATGAAAAACTGTTTTTT.

The genes are TRBV7-9 and TRBJ2-3; 8 positions match TRBD2. The junction had 10 bases not matched to a gene; V was cut back by 6 bases and J by 2 bases. Per germline, CDR1 SEHNR and CDR2 FQNEAQ (reference sequence). The CDR3 is 16 residues long. CDR3 nucleotides: TGTGCCAGCAGGCCGCTTAGCGGGAAGTCCACAGATACGCAGTATTTT. It codes for CASRPLSGKSTDTQYF.